The sample holds many counts of the clone carrying this T cell receptor (beta chain). The sample originates from a study of T cells in Graves' hyperthyroidism and ophthalmopathy. At least 3 on the Clinical Activity Score was recorded for ophthalmopathy patients, who also had NOSPECS grade at least 4 and duration under 3 months. Clinical symptoms, serum thyroxine, TRAb, thyroid ultrasound and orbital computed tomography established diagnosis. Amplified TCR beta CDR3 regions came from RNA transcripts. In the first-round RT-PCR of the TCR CDR3, the HTBI primer set was used. TCRdb called the multiplex PCR reads again in MiXCR, with one record for every CDR3 protein. The sample has more than 300,000 distinct CDR3 sequences; less than 20% are singletons. The CDR3 spans 15 residues. The V and J ends lost 5 bases and 2 bases, in that order; junction bases with no gene match: 1.

J is TRBJ2-7 and V is TRBV12-3 or TRBV12-4; the match to TRBD2 covers 15 bases. The sequencing sample was made of blood. The TCR comes from a young man with Graves' ophthalmopathy. Written as DNA, the CDR3 is TGTGCCAGCAGTCGGACTAGCGGGGGGGCCTACGAGCAGTACTTC. It is translated as CASSRTSGGAYEQYF.